This note documents a single TCR beta chain sequence. With 4 bases removed from V and 0 bases from J, the gap between germline ends came to 12 bases. The germline CDR1 and CDR2 sequences are KGHSH and LQKENI. The CDR3 loop spans 15 amino acids. This record comes from a study of blood T cell repertoires in COVID-19. The wider study: PBMCs, B-cell-depleted T cells, or T cells were the source of the cDNA or gDNA that made up the material.

This table comes from immunoSEQ multiplex PCR, and its TCRdb copy is limited to in-frame clones, with some not included. The sample has some 93,000 clones; roughly 80% are singletons. The source of this sequence is a human donor in a cohort sampled during active COVID-19. V gene TRBV18 combines with J gene TRBJ1-1; the D is unclear. Sequencing was performed on peripheral blood. CDR3 in DNA: TGTGCCAGCTCACGTACCCCCGAGGTGAACACTGAAGCTTTCTTT. Protein: CASSRTPEVNTEAFF.